One sample yielded the 22 T cell receptor beta chains listed below, sequenced in a study of blood T cell repertoires in COVID-19. The method was immunoSEQ multiplex PCR; TCRdb's version includes in-frame clones alone and lacks a portion of them. The top ten hold roughly 13% of the sample, which has 140,000 to 150,000 clones, around 84% seen once. Sample: peripheral blood. Receptors were obtained from a man in his sixties with active or convalescent COVID-19.

The chain carries TRBV5-1 and TRBJ1-2; D is unresolved. With 3 bases removed from V and 4 bases from J, the gap between germline ends came to 13 bases. The CDR3 loop spans 14 amino acids. Germline CDR1 and CDR2: SGHRS and YFSETQ. The CDR3 spells CASSYESRGYGYTF. CDR3 DNA sequence: TGCGCCAGCAGCTACGAGTCTAGAGGCTATGGCTACACCTTC.

The chain couples TRBV11-2 to TRBJ2-1, with TRBD1 identical over 8 bases. Germline CDR1 SGHAT, CDR2 FQNNGV. J lost 4 bases, V lost 4 bases, and 9 bases had no gene match. The CDR3 sequence is 16 residues long. CDR3 nucleotide sequence: TGTGCCAGCAGCTCCCTCCAGGGGGCCCAATACAATGAGCAGTTCTTC. Its translation is CASSSLQGAQYNEQFF.

The J gene is TRBJ2-7, the V gene TRBV7-9; 7 bases match TRBD2. The CDR3 consists of 14 residues. From germline, CDR1 is SEHNR and CDR2 FQNEAQ (reference sequence). The V segment lost 6 bases and the J segment 7 bases; nucleotides outside the gene matches: 12. The CDR3 region is CASSRPGGSVEQYF. For the CDR3, the DNA is TGTGCCAGCAGTCGCCCGGGGGGATCCGTAGAGCAGTACTTC.

J is TRBJ2-1 and V is TRBV9; TRBD1 might be the D (6 bases). The germline V and J ends were trimmed by 0 bases and 9 bases, with 16 bases remaining between them. Germline values: CDR1 SGDLS, CDR2 YYNGEE. The CDR3 has 15 amino acids. The CDR3 loop reads CASSVVFGEGGEQFF. The CDR3 bases are TGTGCCAGCAGCGTAGTTTTCGGGGAAGGGGGTGAGCAGTTCTTC.

J is TRBJ2-7 and V is TRBV19; 7 nucleotides line up with TRBD2. The CDR3 runs 14 residues. With V trimmed by 3 bases and J by 2 bases, 4 bases remained unmatched. Germline CDR1 LNHDA, CDR2 SQIVND (reference sequence). The DNA of the CDR3 is TGTGCCAGTAGTATGGGGAGGGGCCCCTACGAGCAGTACTTC. Its protein is CASSMGRGPYEQYF.

The chain combines TRBV25-1 with TRBJ2-1, with a possible D match to TRBD2 (5 bases). Germline V gene lookup returns CDR1 MGHDK and CDR2 SYGVNS. Trimming took off 5 bases at V and 9 bases at J, with 17 bases between the two ends. CDR3 length equals 14 residues. CDR3 sequence (DNA): TGTGCCAGCAGTCAAAGGCGAGGGCAATCTGAGCAGTTCTTC. Translated: CASSQRRGQSEQFF.

This clone appeared a single time. Other DNA sequences in the sample encode the same CDR3. The chain links TRBV5-1 to TRBJ2-1, with 13 bases matching TRBD2. Trimming removed 0 bases from V and 7 bases from J; junction bases left unmatched: 1. The CDR3 has 15 residues. Germline CDR1 and CDR2: SGHRS and YFSETQ. CDR3 loop: CASSLGTSGSNEQFF. The CDR3 coding sequence is TGCGCCAGCAGCTTGGGGACTAGCGGGAGTAATGAGCAGTTCTTC.

The V call is TRBV4-2, the J call TRBJ2-4, with 7 nucleotides matching TRBD1. This CDR3 contains 20 residues. Looked up from germline, CDR1 is LGHNA and CDR2 is YNFKEQ. With V trimmed by 2 bases and J by 1 base, 17 bases remained unmatched. The CDR3 bases are TGTGCCAGCAGCCAACAGTTATTGGACAGGCGGGTTGAGGCCAAAAACATTCAGTACTTC. It encodes CASSQQLLDRRVEAKNIQYF.

This clone has just one count. The rearrangement links TRBV9 to TRBJ1-3, with D unresolved. CDR1 SGDLS and CDR2 YYNGEE come from the germline V gene. The ends were cut back, 6 bases at V and 4 bases at J, with 8 bases in the middle. The CDR3 has 12 residues. For the CDR3, the DNA is TGTGCCAGCAACCGAGGCGGAAACACCATATATTTT. This translates into CASNRGGNTIYF.

On this clone: The junction shows a germline mismatch at one end, possibly a read error. This rearrangement joins TRBV23-1 to TRBJ2-7; 7 bases are shared with TRBD1. TRBV23-1 is treated as an ORF (open reading frame) with a function not yet certain. The CDR3 length is 15 residues. The CDR3: CASGQHGDSHYEQYF. The CDR3 DNA is TGCGCCAGCGGTCAGCACGGGGACAGTCACTACGAGCAGTACTTC.

The genes are TRBV4-2 and TRBJ2-7, with TRBD2 matching 9 bases. CDR1 is LGHNA, CDR2 YNFKEQ, per germline. V lost 1 base to trimming and J lost 4 bases; unmatched junction nucleotides: 8. CDR3 length equals 16 residues. The CDR3 DNA follows: TGTGCCAGCAGCCAAGTGGCTAGCGGGGCCAGGTACGAGCAGTACTTC. Its protein is CASSQVASGARYEQYF.

The chain is built from TRBV5-4 and TRBJ2-5; D is uncertain. Germline assignment: CDR1 SGHNT and CDR2 YYREEE (reference sequence). This CDR3 has 14 amino acids. Trimming took off 4 bases at V and 2 bases at J, with 12 bases between the two ends. The CDR3 here is CASSAMEIQETQYF. The CDR3 bases are TGTGCCAGCAGCGCGATGGAGATACAAGAGACCCAGTACTTC.

J is TRBJ1-1 and V is TRBV12-3 or TRBV12-4; D gene ambiguous. The CDR3 is 11 residues long. Trimming cost V 3 bases and J 9 bases, with 8 bases left between them. The CDR3 bases are TGTGCCAGCAGTTTCGGGAGGCAAGCTTTCTTT. Its protein product is CASSFGRQAFF.

The chain uses TRBV10-2 and TRBJ2-7; no reliable D call. The germline gives CDR1 WSHSY, CDR2 SAAADI. This CDR3 spans 12 amino acids. V was pared by 7 bases and J by 3 bases, with 10 bases between. CDR3 DNA: TGCGCCAGCACCACCTCACTCTACGAGCAGTACTTC. Translated: CASTTSLYEQYF.

The chain couples TRBV3-1 (or the pseudogene TRBV3-2) to TRBJ1-1; D possibly corresponds to TRBD1 (5 bases). CDR1 is LGHDT and CDR2 is YNNKEL in the germline V gene (reference sequence). Between the trimmed V and J ends, which lost 6 bases and 1 base, there was a span of 15 bases. The CDR3 is 15 residues long. The CDR3 region is CASSPGGGTNTEAFF. The DNA for the CDR3 is TGTGCCAGCAGTCCCGGTGGGGGGACGAACACTGAAGCTTTCTTT.

This chain links TRBV19 with TRBJ1-1; tentative D call: TRBD1 (5 bases). Germline CDR1 is LNHDA and CDR2 is SQIVND (reference sequence). The CDR3 spans 16 residues. The ends were cut back, 6 bases at V and 2 bases at J, with 19 bases in the middle. CDR3 bases: TGTGCCAGTAGCTCCGAGACAGTAGGAGTCAACACTGAAGCTTTCTTT. Residues: CASSSETVGVNTEAFF.

The V gene is TRBV4-1, the J gene TRBJ2-5; 8 nucleotides line up with TRBD2. The CDR3 has 15 residues. J lost 3 bases, V lost 1 base, and 4 bases had no gene match. Germline V lookup: CDR1 MGHRA, CDR2 YSYEKL. This chain's CDR3 is CASSQGGSGEETQYF. DNA for the CDR3: TGCGCCAGCAGCCAAGGTGGTAGCGGGGAAGAGACCCAGTACTTC.

J is TRBJ1-5 and V is TRBV18; possibly TRBD1 for D (5 bases). The CDR3 runs 14 residues. Germline CDR1 and CDR2: KGHSH and LQKENI. Trimming cost V 3 bases and J 2 bases, with 8 bases left between them. Written as DNA, the CDR3 is TGTGCCAGCTCACCGGGGCACGGCAATCAGCCCCAGCATTTT. It translates to CASSPGHGNQPQHF.

J is TRBJ2-2 and V is TRBV5-1, with 8 positions matching TRBD1. Germline V gives CDR1 SGHRS, CDR2 YFSETQ. Trimming at V came to 3 bases and at J to 3 bases, leaving 1 base not matched to a gene. There are 14 residues in the CDR3. The CDR3 region has the DNA TGCGCCAGCAGCTCGGGACAGGACACCGGGGAGCTGTTTTTT. Protein: CASSSGQDTGELFF. Using reference TRBV5-1 and TRBJ2-2 for the parts outside the CDR3, the full variable domain is KAGVTQTPRYLIKTRGQQVTLSCSPISGHRSVSWYQQTPGQGLQFLFEYFSETQRNKGNFPGRFSGRQFSNSRSEMNVSTLELGDSALYLCASSSGQDTGELFFGEGSRLTVL.

V gene TRBV19 combines with J gene TRBJ1-1; D is perhaps TRBD1 (6 bases). Germline V gives CDR1 LNHDA, CDR2 SQIVND (reference sequence). This CDR3 has 13 amino acids. V was trimmed by 6 bases and J by 2 bases, leaving 10 bases between them. CDR3 region: CASSWGQNTEAFF. As DNA, the CDR3 is TGTGCCAGTAGCTGGGGACAAAACACTGAAGCTTTCTTT.

This clone was seen just once. This rearrangement joins TRBV28 to TRBJ2-2; TRBD1 matches 8 bases. Trimming at V came to 2 bases and at J to 5 bases, leaving 7 bases not matched to a gene. Germline-derived CDR1 and CDR2 are MDHEN and SYDVKM. The CDR3 loop spans 16 amino acids. The CDR3 sequence: CASSLIGRGRTGELFF. The CDR3 DNA is TGTGCCAGCAGTTTAATCGGCAGGGGGCGGACCGGGGAGCTGTTTTTT.

The chain couples TRBV4-3 to TRBJ1-5; D not resolved. Germline values: CDR1 LGHNA, CDR2 YSLEER. The CDR3 contains 15 residues. Trimming removed 3 bases at V and 4 bases at J, with 13 bases between. The CDR3 bases are TGCGCCAGCAGCCATATGAAGGGAGGGAATCAGCCCCAGCATTTT. Amino acids: CASSHMKGGNQPQHF.